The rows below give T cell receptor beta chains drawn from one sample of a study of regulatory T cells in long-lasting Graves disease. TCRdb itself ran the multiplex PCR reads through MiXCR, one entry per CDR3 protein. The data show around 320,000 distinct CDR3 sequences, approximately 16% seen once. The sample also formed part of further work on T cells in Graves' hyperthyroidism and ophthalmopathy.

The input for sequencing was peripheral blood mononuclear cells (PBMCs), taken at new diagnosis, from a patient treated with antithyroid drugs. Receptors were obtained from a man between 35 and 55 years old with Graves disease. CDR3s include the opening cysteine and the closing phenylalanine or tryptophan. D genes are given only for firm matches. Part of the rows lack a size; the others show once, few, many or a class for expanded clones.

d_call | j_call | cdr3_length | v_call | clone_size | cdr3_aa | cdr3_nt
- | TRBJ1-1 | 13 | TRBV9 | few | CASSGIEWTEAFF | TGTGCCAGCAGTGGCATAGAGTGGACTGAAGCTTTCTTT
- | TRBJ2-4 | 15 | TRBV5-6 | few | CASSPLRGAKNIQYF | TGTGCCAGCAGCCCCCTAAGGGGGGCCAAAAACATTCAGTACTTC
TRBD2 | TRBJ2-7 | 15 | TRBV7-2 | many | CASSPAATSFHEQYF | TGTGCCAGCAGTCCGGCCGCGACTAGCTTCCACGAGCAGTACTTC
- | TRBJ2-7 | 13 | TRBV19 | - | CASSMAGAYEQYF | TGTGCCAGTAGTATGGCAGGGGCCTACGAGCAGTACTTC
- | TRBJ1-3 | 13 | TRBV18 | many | CASSMGSGNTIYF | TGTGCCAGCTCAATGGGCTCTGGAAACACCATATATTTT
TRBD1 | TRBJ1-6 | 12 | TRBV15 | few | CATGQGNSPLHF | TGTGCCACCGGACAGGGAAATTCACCCCTCCACTTT
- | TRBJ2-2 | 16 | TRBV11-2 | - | CASSLDVAGFTGELFF | TGTGCCAGCAGCTTAGACGTTGCAGGGTTCACCGGGGAGCTGTTTTTT
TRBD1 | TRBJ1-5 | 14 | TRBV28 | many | CASARDRGPQPQHF | TGTGCCAGTGCCCGGGACAGGGGGCCTCAGCCCCAGCATTTT
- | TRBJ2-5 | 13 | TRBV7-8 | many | CASRLTFQETQYF | TGTGCCAGCAGACTCACGTTTCAGGAGACCCAGTACTTC
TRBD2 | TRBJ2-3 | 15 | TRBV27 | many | CASNRGGGVADTQYF | TGTGCCAGCAATAGGGGCGGGGGGGTCGCAGATACGCAGTATTTT
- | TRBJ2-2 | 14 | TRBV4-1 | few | CASSHRGGGRELFF | TGCGCCAGCAGCCATCGAGGAGGCGGGAGGGAGCTGTTTTTT
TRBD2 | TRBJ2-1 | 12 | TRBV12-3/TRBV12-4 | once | CASSFPAGGQFF | TGTGCCAGCAGTTTCCCAGCGGGAGGGCAGTTCTTC